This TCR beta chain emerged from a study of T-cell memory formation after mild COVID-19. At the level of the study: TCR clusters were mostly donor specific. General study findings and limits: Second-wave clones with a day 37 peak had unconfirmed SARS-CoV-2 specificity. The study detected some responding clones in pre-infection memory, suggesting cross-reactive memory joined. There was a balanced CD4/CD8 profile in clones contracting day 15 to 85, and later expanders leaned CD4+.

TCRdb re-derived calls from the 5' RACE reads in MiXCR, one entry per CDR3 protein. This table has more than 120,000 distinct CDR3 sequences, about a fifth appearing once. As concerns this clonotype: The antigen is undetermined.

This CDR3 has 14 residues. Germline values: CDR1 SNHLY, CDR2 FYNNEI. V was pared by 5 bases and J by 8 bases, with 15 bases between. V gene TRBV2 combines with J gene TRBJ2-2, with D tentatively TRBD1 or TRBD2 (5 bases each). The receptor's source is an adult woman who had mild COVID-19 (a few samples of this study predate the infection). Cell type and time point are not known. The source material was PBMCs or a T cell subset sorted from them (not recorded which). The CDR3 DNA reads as TGTGCCAGCAGTCCACCCTTATGGGGGGGGGAGCTGTTTTTT. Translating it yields CASSPPLWGGELFF.